The 3 T cell receptor beta chains listed next were all sequenced from one sample in a study of blood T cells in healthy people across ages. Using a J-beta primer mix together with a sample-barcoded 5' primer, a second PCR was run for about 7 to 12 cycles. MiXCR was run by TCRdb on the 5' RACE reads, yielding one entry per CDR3 protein. The sample records under 2,000,000 distinct CDR3 sequences, around 48% being singletons. The sequenced sample was blood. Every receptor here comes from a woman aged 40 to 50 in good health.

This clonotype occurred many times. The J gene is TRBJ2-7, the V gene TRBV25-1, with 9 bases fitting TRBD1. Germline assignment: CDR1 MGHDK and CDR2 SYGVNS. The trim removed 6 bases at V and 2 bases at J, leaving 2 bases unmatched. This CDR3 region has 13 residues. CDR3: CASRGQGPYEQYF. DNA of the CDR3: TGTGCCAGCAGGGGACAGGGCCCCTACGAGCAGTACTTC.

The gene calls are TRBV20-1 and TRBJ1-5; 9 positions agree with TRBD1. V lost 6 bases and J lost 3; bases outside the gene matches: 9. This CDR3 has 15 amino acids. Per germline, CDR1 DFQATT and CDR2 SNEGSKA (reference sequence). The CDR3 DNA reads TGCAGTGCCCACGACCGGACAGGGGTCAATCAGCCCCAGCATTTT. This gives the protein CSAHDRTGVNQPQHF.

This clonotype appeared a few times. V is TRBV4-2 and J is TRBJ2-5; D perhaps matches TRBD2 (6 bases). V lost 3 bases, J lost 0 bases, and 14 bases lay in between. In germline, CDR1 is LGHNA, CDR2 YNFKEQ. CDR3 length: 16 residues. CDR3 sequence: CASSHAAGRDQETQYF. In DNA, the CDR3 is TGTGCCAGCAGCCATGCCGCGGGGAGAGACCAAGAGACCCAGTACTTC.